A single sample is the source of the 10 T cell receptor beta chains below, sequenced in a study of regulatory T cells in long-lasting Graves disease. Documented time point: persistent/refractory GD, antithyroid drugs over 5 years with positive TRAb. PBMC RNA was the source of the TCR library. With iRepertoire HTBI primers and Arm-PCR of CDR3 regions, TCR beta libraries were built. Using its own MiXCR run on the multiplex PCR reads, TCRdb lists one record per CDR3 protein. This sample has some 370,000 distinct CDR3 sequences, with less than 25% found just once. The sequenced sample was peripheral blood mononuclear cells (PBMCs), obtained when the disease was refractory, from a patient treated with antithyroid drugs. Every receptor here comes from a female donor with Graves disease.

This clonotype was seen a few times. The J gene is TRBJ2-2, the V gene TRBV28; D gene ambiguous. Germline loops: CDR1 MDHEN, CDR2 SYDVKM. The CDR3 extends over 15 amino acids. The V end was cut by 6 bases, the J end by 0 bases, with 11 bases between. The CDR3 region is CASRSRITNTGELFF. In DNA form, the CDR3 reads TGTGCCAGCAGGTCTAGAATTACGAACACCGGGGAGCTGTTTTTT.

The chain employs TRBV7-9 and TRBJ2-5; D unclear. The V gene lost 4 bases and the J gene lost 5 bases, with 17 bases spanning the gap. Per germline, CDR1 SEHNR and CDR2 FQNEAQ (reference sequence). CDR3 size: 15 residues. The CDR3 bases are TGTGCCAGCAGCTCGGCCCAGGCGGTTAGGGAGACCCAGTACTTC. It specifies CASSSAQAVRETQYF. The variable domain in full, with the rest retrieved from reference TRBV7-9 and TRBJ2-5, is DTGVSQNPRHKITKRGQNVTFRCDPISEHNRLYWYRQTLGQGPEFLTYFQNEAQLEKSRLLSDRFSAERPKGSFSTLEIQRTEQGDSAMYLCASSSAQAVRETQYFGPGTRLLVL.

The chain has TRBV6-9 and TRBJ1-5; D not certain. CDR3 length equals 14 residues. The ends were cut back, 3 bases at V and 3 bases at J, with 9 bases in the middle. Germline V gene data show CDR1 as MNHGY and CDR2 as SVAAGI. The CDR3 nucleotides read TGTGCCAGCAGTTACTCTCCGAACAATCAGCCCCAGCATTTT. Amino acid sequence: CASSYSPNNQPQHF.

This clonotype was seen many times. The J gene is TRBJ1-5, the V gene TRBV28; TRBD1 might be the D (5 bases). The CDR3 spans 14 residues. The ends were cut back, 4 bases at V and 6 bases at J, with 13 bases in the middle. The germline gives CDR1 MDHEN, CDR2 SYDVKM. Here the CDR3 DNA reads TGTGCCAGCAGTTCCAGGGAGACCAGTCAGCCCCAGCATTTT. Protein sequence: CASSSRETSQPQHF.

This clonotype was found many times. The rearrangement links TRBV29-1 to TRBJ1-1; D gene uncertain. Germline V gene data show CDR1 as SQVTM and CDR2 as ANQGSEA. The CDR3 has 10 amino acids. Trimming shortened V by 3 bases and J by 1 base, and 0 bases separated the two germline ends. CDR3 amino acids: CSVENTEAFF. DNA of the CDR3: TGCAGCGTTGAGAACACTGAAGCTTTCTTT.

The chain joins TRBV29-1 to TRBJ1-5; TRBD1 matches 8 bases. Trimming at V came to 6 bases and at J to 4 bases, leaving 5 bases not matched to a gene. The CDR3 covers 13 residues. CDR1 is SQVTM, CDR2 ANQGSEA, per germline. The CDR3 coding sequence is TGCAGCGTCGGAACAGGGGGGAATCAGCCCCAGCATTTT. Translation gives CSVGTGGNQPQHF.

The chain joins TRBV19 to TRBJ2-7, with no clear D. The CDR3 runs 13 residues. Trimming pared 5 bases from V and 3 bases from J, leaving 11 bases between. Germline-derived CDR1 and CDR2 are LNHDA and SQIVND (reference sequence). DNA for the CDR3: TGTGCCAGTAGTCGGGCAGCCGACTACGAGCAGTACTTC. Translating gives CASSRAADYEQYF. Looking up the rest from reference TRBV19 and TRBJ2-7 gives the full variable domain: DGGITQSPKYLFRKEGQNVTLSCEQNLNHDAMYWYRQDPGQGLRLIYYSQIVNDFQKGDIAEGYSVSREKKESFPLTVTSAQKNPTAFYLCASSRAADYEQYFGPGTRLTVT.

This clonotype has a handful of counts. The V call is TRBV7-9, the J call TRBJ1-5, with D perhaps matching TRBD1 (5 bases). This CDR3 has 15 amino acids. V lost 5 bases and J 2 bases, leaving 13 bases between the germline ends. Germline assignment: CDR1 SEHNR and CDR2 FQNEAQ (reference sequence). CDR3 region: CASSRAGEGNQPQHF. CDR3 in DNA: TGTGCCAGCAGCCGGGCGGGGGAGGGCAATCAGCCCCAGCATTTT.

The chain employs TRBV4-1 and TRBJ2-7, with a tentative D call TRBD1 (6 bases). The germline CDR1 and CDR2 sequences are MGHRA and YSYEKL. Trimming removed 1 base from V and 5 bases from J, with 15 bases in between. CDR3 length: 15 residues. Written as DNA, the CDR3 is TGCGCCAGCAGCCAAGCAACCTGGACAGTGGACGAGCAGTACTTC. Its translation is CASSQATWTVDEQYF.

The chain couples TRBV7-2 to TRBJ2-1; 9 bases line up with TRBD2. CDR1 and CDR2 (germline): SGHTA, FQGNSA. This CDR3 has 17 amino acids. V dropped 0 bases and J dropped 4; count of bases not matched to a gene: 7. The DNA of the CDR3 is TGTGCCAGCAGCTTAGCCGGGACTAGCCCAGGTTACAATGAGCAGTTCTTC. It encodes CASSLAGTSPGYNEQFF. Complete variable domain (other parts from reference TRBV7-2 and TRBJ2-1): GAGVSQSPSNKVTEKGKDVELRCDPISGHTALYWYRQSLGQGLEFLIYFQGNSAPDKSGLPSDRFSAERTGGSVSTLTIQRTQQEDSAVYLCASSLAGTSPGYNEQFFGPGTRLTVL.